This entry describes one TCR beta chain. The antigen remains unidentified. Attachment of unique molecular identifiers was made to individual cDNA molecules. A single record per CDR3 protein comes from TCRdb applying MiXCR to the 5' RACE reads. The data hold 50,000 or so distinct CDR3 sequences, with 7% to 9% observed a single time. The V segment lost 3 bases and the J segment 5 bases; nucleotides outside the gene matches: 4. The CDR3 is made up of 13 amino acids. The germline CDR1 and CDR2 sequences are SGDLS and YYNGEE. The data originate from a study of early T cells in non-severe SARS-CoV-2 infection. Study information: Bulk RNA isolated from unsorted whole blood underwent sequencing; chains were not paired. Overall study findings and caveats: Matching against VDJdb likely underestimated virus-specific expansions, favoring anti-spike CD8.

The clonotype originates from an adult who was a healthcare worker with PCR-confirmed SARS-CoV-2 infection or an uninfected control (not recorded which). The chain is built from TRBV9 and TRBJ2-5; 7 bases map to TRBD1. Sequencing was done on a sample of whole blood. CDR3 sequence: CASSEGQRETQYF. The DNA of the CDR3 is TGTGCCAGCAGCGAGGGACAGCGGGAGACCCAGTACTTC.